Given below is one T cell receptor beta chain in context. Clones were sequenced by immunoSEQ multiplex PCR, and TCRdb holds only the in-frame ones, with some missing. Here the sample spans roughly 160,000 clones, approximately 84% being singletons. The sample originates from a study of blood T cell repertoires in COVID-19. Overall study: Samples taken during acute and convalescent COVID-19 were collected in the United States, Italy and Spain. T cells, B-cell-depleted T cells, or PBMCs provided the cDNA or gDNA that served as material.

Those enrolled, adults aged roughly 18 to 90 years, came from roughly 23 US areas. This CDR3 is built from 15 residues. Trimming removed 4 bases at V and 1 base at J, with 12 bases between. Looked up from germline, CDR1 is SGHDT and CDR2 is YYEEEE. The rearrangement links TRBV5-6 to TRBJ2-1, with D possibly TRBD2 on 5 matching bases. The sequenced sample consisted of PBMCs or T cells enriched from blood (not recorded which). This clonotype was obtained from a man over 45 who had recovered from COVID-19. The CDR3 coding sequence is TGTGCCAGCAGCCCTGGAGGAGGTTCCTACAATGAGCAGTTCTTC. The encoded protein is CASSPGGGSYNEQFF.